This TCR beta chain was sequenced for a study of shared clonotypes between healthy human individuals. Repertoires were generated with immunoSEQ multiplex PCR, while TCRdb's copy carries only in-frame clones and drops some. Of fewer than 1.6 million clones listed, roughly 98.5% are singletons. Note on this clone: What it recognizes is unknown.

General study results and limits: Incompleteness in sorted-subset sequencing, despite large depth, was shown by rarefaction. Relative to memory subsets, naive subsets generally showed larger estimated richness. Non-shared clonotypes had lower generation probabilities than those shared by all four donors.

CD4+ cells underwent separation, giving CD45RA+ naive and CD45RA-negative memory subsets. The CDR3 contains 15 residues. The V segment lost 4 bases and the J segment 5 bases; nucleotides outside the gene matches: 9. CDR1 is SGHRS, CDR2 YFSETQ, per germline. Source material: naive CD4+ T cells sorted from blood. Subset noted: CD45RA+ positively selected. This clonotype was obtained from a man aged 25 to 45 in good health. V and J are TRBV5-1 and TRBJ1-1; 9 positions match TRBD1. This CDR3 is CASSPNGQGMTEAFF. The CDR3 DNA is TGCGCCAGCAGCCCAAACGGACAGGGGATGACTGAAGCTTTCTTT.